The clone carrying this T cell receptor beta chain was seen only a few times. The source of the sample is a study of kidney transplant recipient with SARS-CoV-2 infection. Each CDR3 protein gets one entry after TCRdb re-called the reads with MiXCR. The data contain approximately 240,000 distinct CDR3 sequences, under 35% of them singletons. Per germline, CDR1 KGHDR and CDR2 SFDVKD. Trimming cost V 7 bases and J 7 bases, with 25 bases left between them. This CDR3 has 17 residues. The V call is TRBV24-1, the J call TRBJ2-1, with a weak D call TRBD2 (7 bases). This TCR came from a male patient aged 30 to 40 who had COVID-19 and was a kidney transplant recipient. Some T cells may be transferred from the graft donor. The source material was a blood sample, sampled at baseline and between days 110 and 120 from a kidney transplant recipient. The CDR3 bases are TGTGCCACCAGCCCCCTTGGGGGGGCGAAAGGTAGGAATGAGCAGTTCTTC. It encodes CATSPLGGAKGRNEQFF.